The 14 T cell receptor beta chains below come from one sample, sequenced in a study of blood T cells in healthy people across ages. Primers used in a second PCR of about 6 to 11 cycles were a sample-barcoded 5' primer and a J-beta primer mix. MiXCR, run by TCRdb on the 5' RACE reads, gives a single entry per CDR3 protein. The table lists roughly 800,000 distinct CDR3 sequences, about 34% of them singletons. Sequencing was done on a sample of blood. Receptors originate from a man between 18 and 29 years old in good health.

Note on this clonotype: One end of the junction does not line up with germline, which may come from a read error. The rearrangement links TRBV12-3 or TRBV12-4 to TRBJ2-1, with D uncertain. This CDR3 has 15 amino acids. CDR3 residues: CAGSPARVMYNEQFF. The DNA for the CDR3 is TGTGCCGGCAGTCCCGCCCGCGTAATGTACAATGAGCAGTTCTTC.

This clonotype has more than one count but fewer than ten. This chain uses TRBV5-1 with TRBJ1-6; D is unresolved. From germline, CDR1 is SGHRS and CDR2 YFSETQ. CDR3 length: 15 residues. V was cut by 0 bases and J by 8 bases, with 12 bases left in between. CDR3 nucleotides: TGCGCCAGCAGCTTGGCCGAGACGGCGGATTCACCCCTCCACTTT. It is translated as CASSLAETADSPLHF.

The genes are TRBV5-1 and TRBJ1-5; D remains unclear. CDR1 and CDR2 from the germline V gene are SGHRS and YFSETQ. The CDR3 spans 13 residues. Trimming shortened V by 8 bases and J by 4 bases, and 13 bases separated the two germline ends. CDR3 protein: CASSVAENQPQHF. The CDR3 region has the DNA TGCGCCAGTTCGGTGGCAGAAAATCAGCCCCAGCATTTT.

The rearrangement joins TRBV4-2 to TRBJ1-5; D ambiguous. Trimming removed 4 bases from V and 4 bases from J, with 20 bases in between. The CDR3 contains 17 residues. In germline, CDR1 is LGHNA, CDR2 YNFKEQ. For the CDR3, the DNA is TGTGCCAGCAGCCCAGGTACAGTGGGCGCATTTAATCAGCCCCAGCATTTT. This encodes CASSPGTVGAFNQPQHF.

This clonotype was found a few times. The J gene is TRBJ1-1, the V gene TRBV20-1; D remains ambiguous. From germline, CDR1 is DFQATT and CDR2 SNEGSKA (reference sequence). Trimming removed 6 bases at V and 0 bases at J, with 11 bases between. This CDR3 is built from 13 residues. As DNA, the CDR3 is TGCAGTGCAGGCACAGTCTTGAACACTGAAGCTTTCTTT. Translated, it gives CSAGTVLNTEAFF.

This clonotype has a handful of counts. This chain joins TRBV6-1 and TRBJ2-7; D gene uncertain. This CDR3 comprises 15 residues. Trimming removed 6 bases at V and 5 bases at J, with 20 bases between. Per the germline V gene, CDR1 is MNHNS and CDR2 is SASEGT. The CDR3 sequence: CASRKKDAQADEQYF. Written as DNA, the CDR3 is TGTGCCAGCAGAAAAAAGGACGCCCAGGCCGACGAGCAGTACTTC.

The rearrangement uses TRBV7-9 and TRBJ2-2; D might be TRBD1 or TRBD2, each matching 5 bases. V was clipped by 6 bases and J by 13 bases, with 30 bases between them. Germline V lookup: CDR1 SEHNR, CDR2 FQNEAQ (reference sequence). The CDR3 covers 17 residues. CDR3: CASSYYRRGTSAEALFF. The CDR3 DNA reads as TGTGCCAGCAGTTACTACCGGAGAGGGACCTCGGCTGAGGCGCTGTTTTTT. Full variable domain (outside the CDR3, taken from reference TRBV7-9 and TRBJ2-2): DTGVSQNPRHKITKRGQNVTFRCDPISEHNRLYWYRQTLGQGPEFLTYFQNEAQLEKSRLLSDRFSAERPKGSFSTLEIQRTEQGDSAMYLCASSYYRRGTSAEALFFGEGSRLTVL.

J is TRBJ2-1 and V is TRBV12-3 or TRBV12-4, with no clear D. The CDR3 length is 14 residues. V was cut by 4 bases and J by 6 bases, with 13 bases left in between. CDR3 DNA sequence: TGTGCCAGCAGTTGGGCAGAGTATGGCAATGAGCAGTTCTTC. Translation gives CASSWAEYGNEQFF.

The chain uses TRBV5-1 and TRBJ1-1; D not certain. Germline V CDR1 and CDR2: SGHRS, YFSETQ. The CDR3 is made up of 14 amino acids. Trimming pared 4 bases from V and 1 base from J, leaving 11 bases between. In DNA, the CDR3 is TGCGCCAGCAGCATGGGCAGCGGGAACACTGAAGCTTTCTTT. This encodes CASSMGSGNTEAFF.

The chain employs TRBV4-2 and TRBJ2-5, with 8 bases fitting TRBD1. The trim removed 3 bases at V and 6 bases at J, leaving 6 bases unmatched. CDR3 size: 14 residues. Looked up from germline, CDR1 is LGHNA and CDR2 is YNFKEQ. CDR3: CASSHLTGVKTQYF. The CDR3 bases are TGTGCCAGCAGCCATTTGACAGGGGTAAAGACCCAGTACTTC.

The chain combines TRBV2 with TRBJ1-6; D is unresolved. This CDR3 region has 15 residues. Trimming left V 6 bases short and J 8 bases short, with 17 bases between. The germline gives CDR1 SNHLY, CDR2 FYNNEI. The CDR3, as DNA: TGTGCCAGCAGACCGAGCGCCACCCAGGATTCACCCCTCCACTTT. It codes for CASRPSATQDSPLHF.

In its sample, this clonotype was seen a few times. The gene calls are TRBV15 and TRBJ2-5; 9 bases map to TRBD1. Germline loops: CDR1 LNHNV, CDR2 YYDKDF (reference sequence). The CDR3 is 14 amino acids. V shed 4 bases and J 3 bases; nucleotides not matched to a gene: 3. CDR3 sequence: CATSKGQGKETQYF. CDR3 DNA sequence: TGTGCCACCAGCAAAGGACAGGGGAAAGAGACCCAGTACTTC. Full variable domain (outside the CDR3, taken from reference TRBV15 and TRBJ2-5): DAMVIQNPRYQVTQFGKPVTLSCSQTLNHNVMYWYQQKSSQAPKLLFHYYDKDFNNEADTPDNFQSRRPNTSFCFLDIRSPGLGDTAMYLCATSKGQGKETQYFGPGTRLLVL.

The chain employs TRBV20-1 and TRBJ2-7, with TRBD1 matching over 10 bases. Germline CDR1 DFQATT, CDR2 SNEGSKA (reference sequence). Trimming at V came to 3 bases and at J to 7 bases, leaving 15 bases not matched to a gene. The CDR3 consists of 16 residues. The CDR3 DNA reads TGCAGTGCTAGCCCCTTCCGACAGGGGGCGTACAATGAGCAGTACTTC. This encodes CSASPFRQGAYNEQYF.

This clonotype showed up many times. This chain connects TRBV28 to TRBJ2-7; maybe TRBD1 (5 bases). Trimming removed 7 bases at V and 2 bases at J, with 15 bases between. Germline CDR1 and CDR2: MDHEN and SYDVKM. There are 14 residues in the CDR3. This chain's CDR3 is CASIDQTATYEQYF. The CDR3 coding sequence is TGTGCCAGCATCGACCAGACAGCAACCTACGAGCAGTACTTC. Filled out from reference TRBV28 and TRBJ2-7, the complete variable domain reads DVKVTQSSRYLVKRTGEKVFLECVQDMDHENMFWYRQDPGLGLRLIYFSYDVKMKEKGDIPEGYSVSREKKERFSLILESASTNQTSMYLCASIDQTATYEQYFGPGTRLTVT.